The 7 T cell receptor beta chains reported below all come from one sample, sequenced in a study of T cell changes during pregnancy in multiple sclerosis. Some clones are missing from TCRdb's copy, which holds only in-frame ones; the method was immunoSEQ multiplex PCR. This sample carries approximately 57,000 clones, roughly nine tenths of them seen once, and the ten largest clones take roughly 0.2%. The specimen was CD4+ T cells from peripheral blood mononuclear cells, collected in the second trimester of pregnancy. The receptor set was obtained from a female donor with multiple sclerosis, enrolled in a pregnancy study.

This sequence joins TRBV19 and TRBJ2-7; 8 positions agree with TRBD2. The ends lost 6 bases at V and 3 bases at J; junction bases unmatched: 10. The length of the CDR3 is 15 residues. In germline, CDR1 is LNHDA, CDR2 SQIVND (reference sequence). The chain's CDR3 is CASSQSGGRVYEQYF. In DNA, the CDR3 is TGTGCCAGTAGCCAATCGGGGGGGCGGGTCTACGAGCAGTACTTC.

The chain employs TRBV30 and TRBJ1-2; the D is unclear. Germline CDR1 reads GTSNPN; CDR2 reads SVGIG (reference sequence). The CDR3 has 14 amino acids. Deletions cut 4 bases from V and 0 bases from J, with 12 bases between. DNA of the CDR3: TGTGCCTGGACAGGCACAAATCCTAACTATGGCTACACCTTC. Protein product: CAWTGTNPNYGYTF.

The CDR3 DNA reads TGTGCCATCAGTGAGTCGGGGACAGTTTCCTACGAGCAGTACTTC. Amino acid sequence: CAISESGTVSYEQYF. The chain has TRBV10-3 and TRBJ2-7, with 7 positions matching TRBD1. Trimming at V came to 0 bases and at J to 1 base, leaving 3 bases not matched to a gene. CDR3 length: 15 residues. The germline gives CDR1 ENHRY, CDR2 SYGVKD.

For the CDR3, the DNA is TGTGCCAGCAGTCCGTCTAGCTCCTACGAGCAGTACTTC. Translated: CASSPSSSYEQYF. The V call is TRBV6-5, the J call TRBJ2-7; D uncertain. Germline loops: CDR1 MNHEY, CDR2 SVGAGI. V lost 5 bases and J lost 0, with 8 bases in between. CDR3 length equals 13 residues.

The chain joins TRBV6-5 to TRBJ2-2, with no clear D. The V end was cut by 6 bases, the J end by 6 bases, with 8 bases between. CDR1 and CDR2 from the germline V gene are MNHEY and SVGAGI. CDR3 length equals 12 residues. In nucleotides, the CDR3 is TGTGCCAGCAGCAACCGCGCCGGGGAGCTGTTTTTT. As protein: CASSNRAGELFF.

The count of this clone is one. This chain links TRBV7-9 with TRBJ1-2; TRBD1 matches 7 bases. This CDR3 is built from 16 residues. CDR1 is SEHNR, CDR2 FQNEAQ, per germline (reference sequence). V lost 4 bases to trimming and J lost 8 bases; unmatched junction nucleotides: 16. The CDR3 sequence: CASSSPDRETSGGYTF. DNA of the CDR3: TGTGCCAGCAGCTCACCAGACAGGGAGACATCTGGGGGCTACACCTTC.

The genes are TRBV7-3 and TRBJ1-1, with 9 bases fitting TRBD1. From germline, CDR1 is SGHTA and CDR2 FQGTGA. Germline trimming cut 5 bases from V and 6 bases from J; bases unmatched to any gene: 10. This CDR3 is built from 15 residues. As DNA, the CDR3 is TGTGCCAGCAGCCTCACAGGGGGCCGAAGCTCTGAAGCTTTCTTT. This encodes CASSLTGGRSSEAFF. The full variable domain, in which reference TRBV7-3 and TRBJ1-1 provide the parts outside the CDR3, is GAGVSQTPSNKVTEKGKYVELRCDPISGHTALYWYRQSLGQGPEFLIYFQGTGAADDSGLPNDRFFAVRPEGSVSTLKIQRTERGDSAVYLCASSLTGGRSSEAFFGQGTRLTVV.